The source of this T cell receptor (beta chain) is a study of cytomegalovirus exposure and HLA in healthy donors. Findings and limits, study-wide: Presence/absence analyses assumed roughly uniform sequencing depth across donors. Later analysis associated a missense DCLRE1C variant with TCR beta V- and J-gene trimming.

Turning to this clone: Its target is not known.

Donors in the study were healthy people who gave bone marrow. There are 15 residues in the CDR3. V lost 0 bases to trimming and J lost 0 bases, with 6 bases between them. CDR1 and CDR2 from the germline V gene are LGHNA and YNFKEQ. The PCR was carried out with 60 Vbeta primers and 13 Jbeta primers. The table came from immunoSEQ multiplex PCR; TCRdb's copy has only in-frame clones and leaves some out. The table lists tens of thousands of clones. The sequence came from a woman in her 40s in good health and CMV-seropositive. Material: PBMCs. The chain is built from TRBV4-2 and TRBJ1-3, with D uncertain. The CDR3 loop reads CASSQEVLSGNTIYF. In DNA, the CDR3 is TGTGCCAGCAGCCAAGAGGTACTCTCTGGAAACACCATATATTTT.